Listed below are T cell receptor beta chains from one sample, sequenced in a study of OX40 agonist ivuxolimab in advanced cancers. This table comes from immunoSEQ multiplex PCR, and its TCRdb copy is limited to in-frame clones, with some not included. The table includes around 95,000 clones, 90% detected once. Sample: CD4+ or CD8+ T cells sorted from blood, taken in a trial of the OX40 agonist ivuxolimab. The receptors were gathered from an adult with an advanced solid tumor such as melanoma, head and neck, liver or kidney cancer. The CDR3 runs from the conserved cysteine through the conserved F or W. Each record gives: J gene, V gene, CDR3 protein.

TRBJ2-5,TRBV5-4,CASSLQGAETQYF
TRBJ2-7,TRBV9,CASAGTGDYEQYF
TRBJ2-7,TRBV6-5,CASTPQAGWNEQYF
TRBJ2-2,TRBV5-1,CASSLGSGGVNTGELFF
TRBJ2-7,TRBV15,CATSIAGGLRAYEQYF
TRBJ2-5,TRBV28,CASSTGLGAQETQYF
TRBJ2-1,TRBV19,CASSSTGAGPSEQFF
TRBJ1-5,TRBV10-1,CASSESGKPQHF
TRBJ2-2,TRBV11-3,CASSFGWAGELFF
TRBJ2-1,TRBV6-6,CASGHLSLRNNEQFF
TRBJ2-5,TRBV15,CATSRDRKEETQYF
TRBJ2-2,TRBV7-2,CASSLAFLTGLPGELFF
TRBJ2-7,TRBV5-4,CASSLSGLAGEQYF
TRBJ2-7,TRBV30,CAWSGGSSEQYF
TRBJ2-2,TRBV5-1,CASALPRSGGYVGELFF
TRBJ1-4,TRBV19,CASARTSAGGGEKLFF
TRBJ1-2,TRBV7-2,CASSAGTGGYGYTF
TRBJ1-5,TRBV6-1,CASSDGTQQPQHF
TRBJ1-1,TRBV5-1,CASSLTGANTEAFF
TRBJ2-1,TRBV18,CASSPQIAGGPYNEQFF
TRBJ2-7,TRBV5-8,CASRRAYEQYF
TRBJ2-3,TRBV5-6,CASSSRTRLTDTQYF
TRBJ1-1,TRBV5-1,CASSWGWGSMNTEAFF
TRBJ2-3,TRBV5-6,CASSPGLAFPTGDTQYF
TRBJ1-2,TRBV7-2,CASSLRPVAVGYGYTF
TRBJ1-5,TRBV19,CASTLTGMAPNQPQHF
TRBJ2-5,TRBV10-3,CAIRGSLAGAQETQYF
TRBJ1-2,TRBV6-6,CASSWEANYGYTF
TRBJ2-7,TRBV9,CASSVKAGGGEQYF
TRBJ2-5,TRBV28,CASSRSGGEGETQYF
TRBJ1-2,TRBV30,CACYRGGYTF
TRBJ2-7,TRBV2,CASSEDSAYSYEQYF
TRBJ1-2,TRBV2,CASSVFGSRANYGYTF
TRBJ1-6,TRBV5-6,CASSFSPSRIYHSPLHF
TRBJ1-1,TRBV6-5,CASSYVGSRGVQAFF
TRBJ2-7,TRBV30,CAWTPGTTYEQYF
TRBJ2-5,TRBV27,CASSARTVDQETQYF
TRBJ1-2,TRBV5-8,CASSPDRASYGYTF
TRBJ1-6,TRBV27,CASRQDNNSPLHF
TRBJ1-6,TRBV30,CAWSVPAPGSPLHF
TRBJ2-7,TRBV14,CASSPLPGLAGDYEQYF
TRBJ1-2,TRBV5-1,CASSLDRGYGYTF
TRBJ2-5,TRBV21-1,CARPRGQGGEETQYF
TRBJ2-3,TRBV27,CASSFEGRGDTQYF
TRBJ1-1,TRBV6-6,CASSRTGGMNTEAFF
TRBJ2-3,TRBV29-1,CSVEVQGTDTQYF
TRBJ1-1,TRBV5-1,CASMRAEDTEAFF
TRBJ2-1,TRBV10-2,CASSRQGSSYNEQFF
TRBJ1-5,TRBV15,CATSRVGGHQPQHF
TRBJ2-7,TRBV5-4,CASSLAHEQYF
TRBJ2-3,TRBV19,CASSLAGVVSAVTDTQYF
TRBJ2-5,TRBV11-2,CASSLGGGGQETQYF
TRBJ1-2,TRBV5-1,CASSLALDGYTF